The entry below gives a single T cell receptor beta chain sequence along with its context. At one of its ends the junction is not consistent with the germline gene, which may arise from a read error. Time point reported: persistent/refractory GD, antithyroid drugs over 5 years with positive TRAb. The TCR library was made from RNA that had been extracted from PBMCs in TRIzol. The V gene's germline CDR1 is SNHLY and CDR2 FYNNEI. The CDR3 is made up of 13 amino acids. The record originates from a study of regulatory T cells in long-lasting Graves disease. According to the study, TCR beta libraries were built with iRepertoire HTBI primers and CDR3-region Arm-PCR. Via MiXCR, TCRdb re-called the multiplex PCR reads, giving one row per CDR3 protein. The top ten hold roughly 56% of the sample, which has about 310,000 distinct CDR3 sequences, 22% seen once.

Specimen: peripheral blood mononuclear cells (PBMCs), collected when the disease was refractory, from a patient treated with antithyroid drugs. This clonotype was obtained from a female donor with Graves disease. The V call is TRBV2, the J call TRBJ2-7, with 9 positions matching TRBD1. The DNA of the CDR3 is TGTGCCAGCAGTACCGGGACAGGGTGGTTGTCAGCCTTC. Amino acid sequence: CASSTGTGWLSAF.